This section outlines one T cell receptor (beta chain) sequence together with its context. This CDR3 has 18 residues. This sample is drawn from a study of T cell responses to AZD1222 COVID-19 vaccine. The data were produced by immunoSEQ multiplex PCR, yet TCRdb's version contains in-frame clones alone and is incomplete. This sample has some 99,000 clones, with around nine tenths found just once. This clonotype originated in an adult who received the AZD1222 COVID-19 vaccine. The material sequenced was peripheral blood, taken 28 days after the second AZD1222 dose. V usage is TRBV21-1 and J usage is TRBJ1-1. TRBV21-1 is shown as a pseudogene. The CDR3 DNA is TGTGCCAGCAGCAAACTAAAGAAGCGAGGACGCTGGAACACTGAAGCTTTCTTT. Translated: CASSKLKKRGRWNTEAFF.